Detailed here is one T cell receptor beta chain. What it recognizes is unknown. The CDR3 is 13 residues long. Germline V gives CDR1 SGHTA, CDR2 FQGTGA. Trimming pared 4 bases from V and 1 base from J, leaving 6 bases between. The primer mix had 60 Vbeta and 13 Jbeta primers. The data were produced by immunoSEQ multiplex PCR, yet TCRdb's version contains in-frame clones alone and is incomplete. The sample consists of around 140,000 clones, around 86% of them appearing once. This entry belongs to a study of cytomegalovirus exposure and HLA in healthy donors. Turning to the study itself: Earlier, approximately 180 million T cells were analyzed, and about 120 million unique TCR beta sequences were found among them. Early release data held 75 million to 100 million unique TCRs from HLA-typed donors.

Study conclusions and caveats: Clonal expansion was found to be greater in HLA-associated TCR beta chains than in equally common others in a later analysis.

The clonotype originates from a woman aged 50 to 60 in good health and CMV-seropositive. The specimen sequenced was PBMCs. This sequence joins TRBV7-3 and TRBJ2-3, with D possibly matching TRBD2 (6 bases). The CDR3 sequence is CASSSGGTDTQYF. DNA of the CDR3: TGTGCCAGCAGCTCGGGGGGCACAGATACGCAGTATTTT.